The 28 T cell receptor beta chains presented below share a single source sample, sequenced in a study of glioma-infiltrating T cells. The iRepertoire nested amplicon-rescue multiplex PCR amplified TCR alpha and beta CDR3s from RNA. MiXCR was run by TCRdb on the multiplex PCR reads, yielding one entry per CDR3 protein. Here the sample spans about 380,000 distinct CDR3 sequences, around 38% being singletons. The sequencing sample was made of glioma tissue, nonneoplastic brain tissue, or PBMCs (not recorded which). Receptors originate from a human donor with low-grade glioma or glioblastoma, undergoing nonglioma brain surgery, or in good health (not recorded which).

This chain links TRBV18 with TRBJ2-1; no definite D call. The CDR3 runs 13 residues. The V end was cut by 3 bases, the J end by 13 bases, with 16 bases between. The V gene's germline CDR1 is KGHSH and CDR2 LQKENI. CDR3 sequence reads: CASSPMHGYFQFF. The CDR3 DNA follows: TGTGCCAGCTCACCCATGCACGGCTATTTTCAGTTCTTC.

This clonotype showed up many times. The chain joins TRBV19 to TRBJ2-3; the D gene could be TRBD1 or TRBD2 (5 bases each). Trimming took 9 bases from V and 3 from J, leaving 13 bases between them. CDR1 and CDR2 (germline): LNHDA, SQIVND (reference sequence). CDR3 length: 13 amino acids. The CDR3 protein is CASSPGRTDTQYF. The CDR3 DNA is TGTGCCAGCAGCCCGGGACGGACAGATACGCAGTATTTT.

The J gene is TRBJ2-7, the V gene TRBV20-1; no definite D call. The CDR3 is made up of 12 amino acids. Germline V CDR1 and CDR2: DFQATT, SNEGSKA (reference sequence). V lost 7 bases and J 2 bases, leaving 12 bases between the germline ends. DNA of the CDR3: TGCAGTGGTACGGACGGTACCTACGAGCAGTACTTC. Translated: CSGTDGTYEQYF.

This clonotype has at least ten counts. This chain's CDR3 is CASSYSTRGSGPYEQYF. CDR3 in DNA: TGTGCCAGCAGTTACTCGACTCGGGGAAGCGGACCCTACGAGCAGTACTTC. The rearrangement uses TRBV6-2 or TRBV6-3 and TRBJ2-7, with a weak D call TRBD2 (5 bases). The CDR3 has 17 amino acids. Germline loops: CDR1 MNHEY, CDR2 SVGEGT. V lost 0 bases, J lost 2 bases, and 17 bases lay in between.

This chain joins TRBV11-2 and TRBJ2-5; TRBD1 matches at 8 bases. J was trimmed by 4 bases and V by 2 bases; bases with no gene match: 12. Germline V gene sequence: CDR1 SGHAT, CDR2 FQNNGV. The CDR3 totals 17 residues. CDR3 DNA sequence: TGTGCCAGCAGCTTAAGCGCTGGACAGGGCTTCGGAGAGACCCAGTACTTC. Translated: CASSLSAGQGFGETQYF.

This clonotype was detected only a few times. This chain links TRBV4-2 with TRBJ1-2; D might be TRBD1 (6 bases). The CDR3 is 15 residues long. Trimming cost V 0 bases and J 8 bases, with 16 bases left between them. CDR1 and CDR2 (germline): LGHNA, YNFKEQ. CDR3 sequence: CASSQDLAGAQGYTF. The CDR3 coding sequence is TGTGCCAGCAGCCAAGATCTCGCAGGGGCTCAGGGCTACACCTTC.

The chain joins TRBV7-2 to TRBJ2-3; D is undetermined. The CDR3 is made up of 13 amino acids. With 3 bases removed from V and 2 bases from J, the gap between germline ends came to 6 bases. CDR1 SGHTA and CDR2 FQGNSA come from the germline V gene. The CDR3 DNA reads TGTGCCAGCAGCTTGGCCTTCACAGATACGCAGTATTTT. This sequence encodes CASSLAFTDTQYF.

This clonotype has only a few counts. The chain couples TRBV6-1 to TRBJ1-2; weak D call: TRBD1 (5 bases). CDR1 is MNHNS and CDR2 is SASEGT in the germline V gene. This CDR3 region has 15 residues. V was shortened by 5 bases and J by 7 bases, with 20 bases between the two germline ends. CDR3: CASSTAGGGWSGYTF. CDR3 DNA sequence: TGTGCCAGCAGTACGGCCGGGGGGGGGTGGTCTGGCTACACCTTC.

The V and J genes are TRBV7-9 and TRBJ1-2; D might be TRBD1 (6 bases). This CDR3 is 13 amino acids long. Germline V gene lookup returns CDR1 SEHNR and CDR2 FQNEAQ (reference sequence). Between the trimmed V and J ends, which lost 5 bases and 4 bases, there was a span of 11 bases. CDR3 region: CASSRTGCYGYTF. The CDR3 DNA follows: TGTGCCAGCAGCCGTACAGGGTGCTATGGCTACACCTTC.

This clonotype was counted only a few times. The chain is built from TRBV4-3 and TRBJ2-1; a weak D match, TRBD2 (12 bases). Germline lookup yields CDR1 LGHNA and CDR2 YSLEER. V shed 4 bases and J shed 4 bases, with 29 bases lying between them. This CDR3 region has 20 residues. The CDR3: CASSPRTGGLAGGQYNEQFF. DNA for the CDR3: TGCGCCAGCAGCCCTCGGACAGGGGGCCTAGCGGGAGGGCAATACAATGAGCAGTTCTTC.

The V call is TRBV20-1, the J call TRBJ2-7, with D perhaps being TRBD1 or TRBD2 (5 bases each). CDR3 length: 15 residues. CDR1 DFQATT and CDR2 SNEGSKA come from the germline V gene (reference sequence). Trimming left V 1 base short and J 0 bases short, with 13 bases between. The CDR3 nucleotides are TGCAGTGCTAGAGGTCGGCAGGGAGACTCCTACGAGCAGTACTTC. It encodes CSARGRQGDSYEQYF.

Comment on this clonotype: This may stem from a read error, because a much larger clone lies one nucleotide away. V is TRBV6-5 and J is TRBJ2-1, with D perhaps given as TRBD1 or TRBD2 (6 bases each). This CDR3 spans 13 amino acids. Deletions cut 6 bases from V and 9 bases from J, with 15 bases between. The germline CDR1 and CDR2 sequences are MNHEY and SVGAGI. CDR3 sequence (DNA): TGTGCCAGCAGGTGGGGGGCTAGCCTTGAGCAGTTCTTC. Protein: CASRWGASLEQFF.

Of note for this clonotype: A much larger clone is a single base away; this may be a read error. V and J are TRBV27 and TRBJ1-1; D is ambiguous. The CDR3 length is 13 residues. CDR1 and CDR2 (germline): MNHEY, SMNVEV (reference sequence). The CDR3 coding sequence is TGTGCCAGCAGTTTAAACATGAACACTGAAGCTCTCTTT. Translating gives CASSLNMNTEALF.

Worth noting for this clonotype: At one of its ends the junction is not consistent with the germline gene, which may arise from a read error. The V call is TRBV5-1, the J call TRBJ1-1; D remains ambiguous. Germline V lookup: CDR1 SGHRS, CDR2 YFSETQ. CDR3 length: 15 residues. The DNA of the CDR3 is TGCGCCAGCATCTTGTATCCAGGACGAGCCACTGAAGCTTTCTTT. Translation: CASILYPGRATEAFF.

This chain joins TRBV18 and TRBJ1-1, with unresolved D. The CDR3 extends over 15 amino acids. Germline CDR1 and CDR2: KGHSH and LQKENI. Trimming left V 2 bases short and J 0 bases short, with 10 bases between. CDR3 amino acids: CASSPIVEMNTEAFF. The CDR3 coding sequence is TGTGCCAGCTCACCAATCGTCGAGATGAACACTGAAGCTTTCTTT.

This clonotype was seen a few times. The rearrangement links TRBV4-1 to TRBJ1-2; no definite D call. The V gene's germline CDR1 is MGHRA and CDR2 YSYEKL. The CDR3 covers 15 residues. V dropped 3 bases and J dropped 0 bases, with 11 bases sitting between them. Here the CDR3 DNA reads TGCGCCAGCAGCCAGGGAAGATTATCTAACTATGGCTACACCTTC. Its protein is CASSQGRLSNYGYTF.

This clonotype was counted ten times or more. The rearrangement uses TRBV20-1 and TRBJ1-1, with D possibly being TRBD1 (5 bases). The CDR3 is 11 residues long. The V and J ends lost 4 bases and 8 bases respectively, with 11 bases between them. CDR1 DFQATT and CDR2 SNEGSKA come from the germline V gene (reference sequence). The CDR3: CSANVRGEAFF. As DNA, the CDR3 is TGCAGTGCTAACGTGAGGGGCGAAGCTTTCTTT.

Turning to this clonotype: A much larger clone is a single base away; this may be a read error. The rearrangement uses TRBV27 and TRBJ2-7; TRBD1 is a possible D gene (5 bases). Per germline, CDR1 MNHEY and CDR2 SMNVEV (reference sequence). CDR3 length: 16 residues. V was trimmed by 5 bases and J by 1 base, leaving 18 bases between them. CDR3 DNA: TGTGCCAGCAGTACGACAGCGACCAAAATATCCTACGAGCAGTACTTC. Translated: CASSTTATKISYEQYF.

The table lists this clonotype with many counts. The chain links TRBV6-2 or TRBV6-3 to TRBJ1-5; D is unresolved. Germline CDR1 MNHEY, CDR2 SVGEGT. The ends were cut back, 2 bases at V and 4 bases at J, with 9 bases in the middle. The CDR3 runs 14 residues. The CDR3 DNA reads TGTGCCAGCAGTTACGTTCAGTTGAATCAGCCCCAGCATTTT. It yields the protein CASSYVQLNQPQHF.

This clonotype was detected many times. The CDR3 DNA reads TGCAGTGCTAGCCCCGTGTCCTACAATGAGCAGTTCTTC. Amino acids: CSASPVSYNEQFF. The chain joins TRBV20-1 to TRBJ2-1; no firm D call. CDR1 is DFQATT, CDR2 SNEGSKA, per germline (reference sequence). CDR3 size: 13 residues. The V end was cut by 3 bases, the J end by 1 base, with 7 bases between.

This clonotype was found once. This chain uses TRBV29-1 with TRBJ1-2; 7 bases align to TRBD1. V lost 8 bases and J lost 2; bases outside the gene matches: 5. This CDR3 is built from 12 residues. From germline, CDR1 is SQVTM and CDR2 ANQGSEA. The CDR3 region is CSLETGNYGYTF. The DNA for the CDR3 is TGCAGCTTAGAGACAGGGAACTATGGCTACACCTTC.

The chain links TRBV6-6 to TRBJ1-2; TRBD1 is a possible D gene (6 bases). V gave up 10 bases and J gave up 8 bases, with 23 bases separating them. CDR3 size: 14 residues. Germline V gene data show CDR1 as MNHNY and CDR2 as SVGAGI (reference sequence). The CDR3 DNA reads TGTGCCACCATGACAGGAGGGCGCGTAGGGGGCTACACCTTC. This codes for CATMTGGRVGGYTF.

Turning to this clonotype: This CDR3 fails to terminate in the conserved phenylalanine or tryptophan, so it likely reflects a read error. This sequence joins TRBV7-9 and TRBJ1-2, with D possibly TRBD1 on 5 matching bases. CDR1 SEHNR and CDR2 FQNEAQ come from the germline V gene (reference sequence). V gave up 2 bases and J gave up 6 bases, with 13 bases separating them. The CDR3 covers 14 residues. The CDR3 DNA follows: TGTGCCAGCAGCTTAAATGGGCAGGGCCATGGCTACACCCTC. Its translation is CASSLNGQGHGYTL.

Note on this clonotype: The junction differs from germline at one of its ends, possibly a read error. The chain uses TRBV6-1 and TRBJ2-3; 12 nucleotides agree with TRBD2. There are 13 residues in the CDR3. CDR1 is MNHNS and CDR2 is SASEGT in the germline V gene. For the CDR3, the DNA is TGTGCCATCAGTTTGACTAGCGGGAGAACGCAGTATTTT. Amino acid sequence: CAISLTSGRTQYF.

This clonotype has more than one count but fewer than ten. The rearrangement joins TRBV18 to TRBJ2-3, with D possibly matching TRBD1 (6 bases). The germline V gene encodes CDR1 KGHSH and CDR2 LQKENI. V was clipped by 2 bases and J by 0 bases, with 18 bases between them. The CDR3 consists of 18 residues. The CDR3 reads CASSPGQGKGHSTDTQYF. The CDR3 nucleotides are TGTGCCAGCTCACCAGGGCAGGGGAAGGGGCACAGCACAGATACGCAGTATTTT.

This clonotype showed up just a few times. The chain joins TRBV4-1 to TRBJ2-1, with D possibly TRBD1 on 5 matching bases. The V gene lost 4 bases and the J gene lost 6 bases, with 19 bases spanning the gap. The CDR3 is made up of 16 amino acids. Germline CDR1 and CDR2: MGHRA and YSYEKL. CDR3 in DNA: TGCGCCAGCAGCCCTTGGAGTAACAGGATAAGCAATGAGCAGTTCTTC. As protein: CASSPWSNRISNEQFF.

As for this clonotype: This may arise from a read error, as a much more abundant clone is one base away. The chain uses TRBV27 and TRBJ2-2; no reliable D call. The CDR3 consists of 15 residues. The germline CDR1 and CDR2 sequences are MNHEY and SMNVEV (reference sequence). In nucleotides, the CDR3 is TGTGCCAGCAGTCCCCCTCGAGGTGACACCAGGGAGCTGTTTTTT. Its protein is CASSPPRGDTRELFF.

This clonotype was counted a few times. This chain connects TRBV7-8 to TRBJ1-5; 8 bases match TRBD1. The ends lost 3 bases at V and 3 bases at J; junction bases unmatched: 1. Germline lookup yields CDR1 SGHVS and CDR2 FQNEAQ. The CDR3 has 14 residues. Written as DNA, the CDR3 is TGTGCCAGCAGCTTGGACAGGGCCAATCAGCCCCAGCATTTT. Its protein product is CASSLDRANQPQHF.